This is a list of T cell receptor beta chains from one sample in a study of T cell responses to AZD1222 COVID-19 vaccine. Data came from immunoSEQ multiplex PCR; TCRdb stores just in-frame clones and leaves some out. The profile covers about 170,000 clones, with around nine tenths appearing a single time and about 1.6% taken by the ten largest. This specimen was peripheral blood, taken on day 0 of AZD1222 vaccination. The receptor set was obtained from an adult in good health. The conserved cysteine and the conserved F or W are not part of the CDR3 here. Only some rows state a clone size, as once, few, many or a class for expanded clones.

V,J,size,CDR3
TRBV11-1,TRBJ1-2,-,ASSLFRNYGYT
TRBV20-1,TRBJ2-7,-,SASPPGLAGGPEQY
TRBV9,TRBJ1-2,-,ASSVDPANYGYT
TRBV5-1,TRBJ1-4,-,ASSLEVGRTATNEKLF
TRBV7-9,TRBJ1-2,-,ASSRPFGLPEGYT
TRBV2,TRBJ1-6,-,ASIGTENSPLH
TRBV12-3/TRBV12-4,TRBJ2-5,-,ASSPRGGETQY
TRBV19,TRBJ1-5,-,ASSLDGRQPQH
TRBV7-9,TRBJ1-4,-,ASSLPQPYEKLF
TRBV19,TRBJ2-3,-,ASMGVGDTQY
TRBV18,TRBJ1-1,-,ASSPDRGASNTEAF
TRBV28,TRBJ1-4,-,ASSPPQGTEKLF
TRBV7-9,TRBJ1-1,once,ASSLAGINTEAF
TRBV6-5,TRBJ1-1,-,ASSTGGGEAF
TRBV4-1,TRBJ1-5,-,ASSQFLRFWGNQPQH
TRBV6-5,TRBJ1-3,-,ASSSGQTLGNTIY
TRBV7-3,TRBJ2-2,-,ASSSGQGSPGELF
TRBV3-1/TRBV3-2,TRBJ1-6,-,ASSQGNRGGNSPLH
TRBV6-1,TRBJ1-2,-,ASSEAPGFLSYGYT
TRBV5-1,TRBJ1-4,-,ASSLDRWGEKLF
TRBV27,TRBJ2-3,once,ASSLFSGGARDTQY
TRBV19,TRBJ2-3,-,ASKKQRGPLDTQY
TRBV4-2,TRBJ1-6,once,ASSQEGTGGYSPLH
TRBV4-2,TRBJ2-1,-,ASSPRTSGGGNEQF
TRBV11-3,TRBJ1-1,-,ASNQGDREAF
TRBV4-1,TRBJ1-4,-,ASSQPQGVLF
TRBV7-2,TRBJ1-4,-,ASSLDQGAWEKLF
TRBV2,TRBJ2-5,-,ASSVGTGGAETQY
TRBV6-2/TRBV6-3,TRBJ1-1,once,ASSLASNTEAF
TRBV7-3,TRBJ1-1,-,ASSSNSGAEAF
TRBV24-1,TRBJ2-3,once,ATSDLQDSGGAADTQY